Listed below are T cell receptor beta chains from one sample, sequenced in a study of blood T cell repertoires in COVID-19. Sequencing was performed with immunoSEQ multiplex PCR; in TCRdb, only in-frame clones are kept and a portion is missing. The sample gives about 160,000 clones, 85% of which show up once; approximately 3.3% is in the top ten. Sequenced input: peripheral blood. The source of these receptors is a human donor with acute or convalescent COVID-19. The donor label of this sample is uncertain. Each CDR3 is given with its conserved first and last residue. Fields, in order: D gene, clone size, V gene, J gene, CDR3 protein, CDR3 DNA. The D gene is left open where the match is weak. Clone size appears in some rows only: once, few, many, or a class for an expanded clone.

NA	NA	TRBV29-1	TRBJ1-1	CSVGQLNTEAFF	TGCAGCGTTGGACAGCTGAACACTGAAGCTTTCTTT
NA	NA	TRBV3-1/TRBV3-2	TRBJ2-1	CASSQQNEQFF	TGTGCCAGCAGCCAACAAAATGAGCAGTTCTTC
NA	NA	TRBV27	TRBJ1-4	CASSLYRGPDEKLFF	TGTGCCAGCAGTTTATATCGGGGTCCGGATGAAAAACTGTTTTTT
TRBD1	NA	TRBV19	TRBJ1-1	CASSPPLRTGGAFF	TGTGCCAGTAGCCCCCCTCTCCGGACAGGGGGAGCTTTCTTT
NA	NA	TRBV5-1	TRBJ2-5	CASSPGSQETQYF	TGCGCCAGCAGCCCGGGAAGTCAAGAGACCCAGTACTTC
NA	NA	TRBV30	TRBJ1-2	CAWMNSRGQYGYTF	TGTGCCTGGATGAACTCGAGAGGACAGTATGGCTACACCTTC
TRBD2	NA	TRBV24-1	TRBJ2-3	CATSEWTSGASTDTQYF	TGTGCCACCAGTGAATGGACTAGCGGGGCTAGCACAGATACGCAGTATTTT
TRBD1	NA	TRBV27	TRBJ1-1	CASSLVGQGRGNTEAFF	TGTGCCAGCAGTTTAGTGGGACAGGGGCGGGGGAACACTGAAGCTTTCTTT
TRBD1	NA	TRBV4-1	TRBJ1-3	CASSLNTGTGGYSGNTIYF	TGCGCCAGCAGCCTAAATACCGGGACAGGGGGCTACTCTGGAAACACCATATATTTT
TRBD2	NA	TRBV28	TRBJ2-7	CASSAPRLAGAPFF	TGTGCCAGCAGCGCCCCCAGACTAGCGGGGGCCCCATTCTTC
TRBD2	NA	TRBV5-4	TRBJ2-5	CASSQSGEETQYF	TGTGCCAGCAGCCAAAGCGGGGAAGAGACCCAGTACTTC
TRBD1	NA	TRBV7-8	TRBJ1-2	CASSQAGTGGKYGYTF	TGTGCCAGCAGCCAAGCTGGGACAGGGGGGAAGTATGGCTACACCTTC
TRBD1	NA	TRBV3-1/TRBV3-2	TRBJ2-5	CASRSHRGLGETQYF	TGTGCCAGCAGGTCTCACAGGGGGCTCGGGGAGACCCAGTACTTC
NA	few	TRBV11-2	TRBJ1-1	CASSLSGSRNTEAFF	TGTGCCAGCAGCTTAAGCGGGAGCAGGAACACTGAAGCTTTCTTT
TRBD2	NA	TRBV30	TRBJ2-1	CAWSVLAGGGDEQFF	TGTGCCTGGAGTGTACTAGCGGGGGGCGGCGATGAGCAGTTCTTC
TRBD2	NA	TRBV28	TRBJ2-3	CASTAGGSTDTQYF	TGTGCCAGCACGGCGGGGGGTTCCACAGATACGCAGTATTTT
NA	NA	TRBV27	TRBJ1-6	CASSLGGSPLHF	TGTGCCAGCAGTTTAGGAGGTTCACCCCTCCACTTT
NA	NA	TRBV18	TRBJ1-6	CASSPNGDSPLHF	TGTGCCAGCTCGCCGAACGGGGATTCACCCCTCCACTTT
NA	NA	TRBV7-8	TRBJ1-1	CASSLASVTEAFF	TGTGCCAGCAGCTTAGCGAGCGTGACTGAAGCTTTCTTT
NA	once	TRBV30	TRBJ1-2	CAWSVVEGGYTF	TGTGCCTGGAGTGTAGTGGAGGGTGGCTACACCTTC
TRBD1	NA	TRBV7-2	TRBJ1-2	CASSANQGEYGYTF	TGTGCCAGCAGCGCCAACCAGGGGGAGTATGGCTACACCTTC
NA	NA	TRBV28	TRBJ1-2	CASSSTNYGYTF	TGTGCCAGCAGTTCCACTAACTATGGCTACACCTTC
NA	NA	TRBV19	TRBJ1-5	CASIGRNSNQPQHF	TGTGCCAGTATTGGGAGAAATAGCAATCAGCCCCAGCATTTT
TRBD1	NA	TRBV3-1/TRBV3-2	TRBJ1-4	CASSQGTGNEKLFF	TGTGCCAGCAGCCAAGGGACAGGGAACGAAAAACTGTTTTTT
NA	NA	TRBV7-2	TRBJ1-4	CASSLRGNEKLFF	TGTGCCAGCAGCTTAAGGGGGAATGAAAAACTGTTTTTT
TRBD2	NA	TRBV7-2	TRBJ2-3	CASSFRLAGAEGNTQYF	TGTGCCAGCAGCTTCCGACTAGCGGGGGCCGAAGGGAATACGCAGTATTTT
TRBD2	NA	TRBV9	TRBJ2-1	CASSVGAGAYNEQFF	TGTGCCAGCAGCGTAGGGGCGGGGGCCTACAATGAGCAGTTCTTC
TRBD1	NA	TRBV18	TRBJ1-2	CASSPRQGGYTF	TGTGCCAGCTCACCCCGACAGGGCGGCTACACCTTC
NA	few	TRBV15	TRBJ2-3	CATSYTSTSTDTQYF	TGTGCCACCAGCTACACTAGTACTAGCACAGATACGCAGTATTTT
NA	few	TRBV5-1	TRBJ2-6	CASSTGTTGANVLTF	TGCGCCAGCAGTACCGGGACAACTGGGGCCAACGTCCTGACTTTC
TRBD1	NA	TRBV2	TRBJ1-5	CASSQDRGNQPQHF	TGTGCCAGCAGTCAAGACAGGGGCAATCAGCCCCAGCATTTT
TRBD1	NA	TRBV5-8	TRBJ1-6	CASRDRVNSPLHF	TGTGCCAGCAGGGACAGGGTTAATTCACCCCTCCACTTT
TRBD1	NA	TRBV7-9	TRBJ2-6	CASSRQGGGANVLTF	TGTGCCAGCAGCCGACAGGGTGGTGGGGCCAACGTCCTGACTTTC
TRBD1	once	TRBV28	TRBJ1-2	CASQDRVNGYTF	TGTGCCAGCCAAGACAGGGTAAATGGCTACACCTTC
NA	once	TRBV29-1	TRBJ2-5	CSVERPSVETQYF	TGCAGCGTTGAACGGCCTAGTGTGGAGACCCAGTACTTC
NA	NA	TRBV21-1	TRBJ1-1	CASSSTDQNTEAFF	TGTGCCAGCAGCAGTACAGACCAGAACACTGAAGCTTTCTTT
TRBD1	NA	TRBV5-1	TRBJ1-3	CASSLQGQGVTGNTIYF	TGCGCCAGCAGCTTGCAGGGGCAGGGGGTAACTGGAAACACCATATATTTT
NA	NA	TRBV29-1	TRBJ2-3	CSVKRDTDTQYF	TGCAGCGTGAAAAGAGACACAGATACGCAGTATTTT
NA	NA	TRBV9	TRBJ1-2	CASSGGQPFDGYTF	TGTGCCAGCAGCGGAGGACAGCCCTTTGATGGCTACACCTTC
TRBD2	NA	TRBV7-3	TRBJ2-1	CASSYTGGPYNEQFF	TGTGCCAGCAGCTACACGGGGGGGCCGTACAATGAGCAGTTCTTC
NA	NA	TRBV18	TRBJ1-1	CASSLPGPLTNTEAFF	TGTGCCAGCTCCCTGCCAGGGCCCCTAACAAACACTGAAGCTTTCTTT
NA	NA	TRBV5-1	TRBJ1-5	CASSRWEGQPQHF	TGCGCCAGCAGCCGATGGGAGGGTCAGCCCCAGCATTTT
NA	NA	TRBV5-1	TRBJ2-1	CASSSGSGNEQFF	TGCGCCAGCAGCTCAGGGTCTGGCAATGAGCAGTTCTTC
NA	NA	TRBV14	TRBJ2-7	CASSQGQPSHGYEQYF	TGTGCCAGCAGCCAAGGACAGCCCTCCCATGGATACGAGCAGTACTTC
TRBD1	NA	TRBV7-6	TRBJ1-6	CASSRLPGQASSSYNSPLHF	TGTGCCAGCAGCCGCCTTCCGGGACAGGCTTCGAGCTCCTATAATTCACCCCTCCACTTT
TRBD1	NA	TRBV18	TRBJ1-6	CASSPKGTGQGSPLHF	TGTGCCAGCTCACCCAAAGGGACAGGGCAAGGTTCACCCCTCCACTTT
NA	few	TRBV7-8	TRBJ2-5	CASSLVGQRLTQYF	TGTGCCAGCAGCTTAGTTGGCCAGCGGCTGACCCAGTACTTC
NA	NA	TRBV14	TRBJ1-2	CASSQGSGTLGYTF	TGTGCCAGCAGCCAAGGGAGCGGTACCCTCGGCTACACCTTC
NA	NA	TRBV28	TRBJ1-3	CASSPVQTSGNTIYF	TGTGCCAGCAGTCCAGTACAAACCTCTGGAAACACCATATATTTT
NA	NA	TRBV7-8	TRBJ1-5	CASSFMSRGNQPQHF	TGTGCCAGCAGCTTTATGTCCAGGGGCAATCAGCCCCAGCATTTT
NA	NA	TRBV4-2	TRBJ2-5	CASSQVQAEGQETQYF	TGTGCCAGCAGCCAAGTACAGGCAGAAGGACAAGAGACCCAGTACTTC
NA	NA	TRBV29-1	TRBJ1-2	CSVDPGVGGYTF	TGCAGCGTAGACCCAGGGGTGGGAGGCTACACCTTC
TRBD1	once	TRBV11-1	TRBJ1-2	CASSLGWTGNGYTF	TGTGCCAGCAGCTTAGGATGGACAGGGAATGGCTACACCTTC
TRBD2	NA	TRBV7-8	TRBJ2-2	CASSLVPGGNTGELFF	TGTGCCAGCAGCTTAGTCCCGGGGGGGAACACCGGGGAGCTGTTTTTT
TRBD2	NA	TRBV6-2/TRBV6-3	TRBJ2-7	CASSTWTSGGFAQYF	TGTGCCAGCAGTACATGGACTAGCGGAGGTTTTGCGCAGTACTTC
NA	NA	TRBV11-2	TRBJ1-6	CASSLVHYGRSSYNSPLHF	TGTGCCAGCAGCTTAGTACATTATGGGAGGAGCTCCTATAATTCACCCCTCCACTTT
TRBD1	NA	TRBV15	TRBJ1-2	CATSRDRGRYGYTF	TGTGCCACCAGCAGGGACAGGGGGAGGTATGGCTACACCTTC
TRBD1	NA	TRBV2	TRBJ1-2	CASRKGTGSDYGYTF	TGTGCCAGCAGGAAAGGGACAGGGAGTGACTATGGCTACACCTTC